This T cell receptor beta chain was obtained from a study of T cell responses to AZD1222 COVID-19 vaccine. Whole-study findings and limits: A rise in Spike-specific TCR breadth and depth followed two AZD1222 doses. Spike was spanned by vaccine-associated CD4 TCRs, which were dominant at 160-218 and 743-854.

The table lists this clone with a count of one. What it binds is unknown. There are 17 residues in the CDR3. Per the germline V gene, CDR1 is SGHVS and CDR2 is FNYEAQ. Trimming at V came to 5 bases and at J to 1 base, leaving 8 bases not matched to a gene. Profiled with immunoSEQ multiplex PCR; TCRdb holds only in-frame clones, not every one. Of around 140,000 clones detected, under 95% appear once; the ten largest clones hold 1.1%. Pooling of second doses given at about 4 or about 12 weeks was done. The input for sequencing was peripheral blood, taken 28 days after the second AZD1222 dose. This chain joins TRBV7-6 and TRBJ2-7; TRBD2 matches 13 bases. The receptor comes from an adult who received the AZD1222 COVID-19 vaccine. Here the CDR3 reads CASSPWTSGSRSYEQYF. CDR3 coding DNA: TGTGCCAGCAGCCCATGGACTAGCGGGAGCAGGTCCTACGAGCAGTACTTC.